The entry that follows covers one T cell receptor (beta chain) sequence. This sample was taken from a study of blood T cell repertoires in COVID-19. In the original workflow: Nucleated cell number was recorded as an estimate derived from reference gene primer amplification. TCRdb's table, derived via immunoSEQ multiplex PCR, lists solely in-frame clones and lacks some. V, J and clone size reflect that table, while D and trimming were determined from the DNA. The data contain some 190,000 clones, 82% of them singletons. Germline V gives CDR1 SGHDT, CDR2 YYEEEE. There are 15 residues in the CDR3. Deletions cut 0 bases from V and 4 bases from J, with 13 bases between. Those enrolled in Seattle joined during active infection and were followed longitudinally afterward.

The origin of this receptor is an older woman with COVID-19, enrolled during active disease. The rearrangement joins TRBV5-6 to TRBJ1-1, with TRBD1 as a possible D gene (5 bases). Material: peripheral blood. CDR3 sequence: CASSLVTVVATEAFF. CDR3 DNA: TGTGCCAGCAGCTTGGTGACAGTCGTAGCCACTGAAGCTTTCTTT.